One sample yielded the 5 T cell receptor beta chains listed below, sequenced in a study of T cells in Graves' hyperthyroidism and ophthalmopathy. RNA transcripts were the template for amplifying TCR beta CDR3 regions. HTBI primers were employed in a first-round RT-PCR of the TCR CDR3. Via MiXCR, TCRdb re-called the multiplex PCR reads, giving one row per CDR3 protein. The table records around 290,000 distinct CDR3 sequences, about 14% of them present only once. The sample taken for sequencing was blood. The receptors were gathered from a woman aged 25 to 39 with Graves' hyperthyroidism that later progressed to Graves' ophthalmopathy.

This clonotype was recorded many times. This chain joins TRBV7-2 and TRBJ2-5, with 13 bases fitting TRBD2. J lost 4 bases, V lost 4 bases, and 6 bases had no gene match. The CDR3 covers 16 residues. The germline V gene has CDR1 SGHTA and CDR2 FQGNSA. The DNA for the CDR3 is TGTGCCAGCAGCTCGGGACTAGCGGGGACGGGAGAGACCCAGTACTTC. It codes for CASSSGLAGTGETQYF.

This clonotype turned up a few times. The rearrangement links TRBV6-2 or TRBV6-3 to TRBJ2-7; tentatively, D is TRBD2 (6 bases). Deletions cut 0 bases from V and 4 bases from J, with 16 bases between. This CDR3 comprises 16 residues. Per the germline V gene, CDR1 is MNHEY and CDR2 is SVGEGT. The CDR3: CASSYSIGVGGYEQYF. The CDR3 region has the DNA TGTGCCAGCAGTTACTCGATCGGGGTCGGAGGGTACGAGCAGTACTTC.

This clonotype has ten or more counts. The chain links TRBV20-1 to TRBJ2-3; D may be TRBD2 (7 bases). CDR3 length: 17 residues. Germline CDR1 is DFQATT and CDR2 is SNEGSKA (reference sequence). Trimming took off 3 bases at V and 0 bases at J, with 19 bases between the two ends. The DNA of the CDR3 is TGCAGTGCTAGTTTCGAGGGAGGGGGACTTAGCACAGATACGCAGTATTTT. Protein product: CSASFEGGGLSTDTQYF.

Only a few counts were recorded for this clonotype. V gene TRBV6-2 or TRBV6-3 combines with J gene TRBJ1-2; no clear D gene. The CDR3 runs 14 residues. Trimming took off 2 bases at V and 1 base at J, with 8 bases between the two ends. Germline assignment: CDR1 MNHEY and CDR2 SVGEGT. The CDR3 loop reads CASSYLDINYGYTF. The CDR3 nucleotides are TGTGCCAGCAGTTACCTCGACATTAACTATGGCTACACCTTC.

This clonotype occurred many times. The gene calls are TRBV7-2 and TRBJ2-5, with TRBD2 matching 10 bases. Germline V gene lookup returns CDR1 SGHTA and CDR2 FQGNSA. This CDR3 has 15 residues. V dropped 0 bases and J dropped 4; count of bases not matched to a gene: 2. The CDR3: CASSLALAGRETQYF. CDR3 bases: TGTGCCAGCAGCTTAGCACTAGCGGGAAGAGAGACCCAGTACTTC.